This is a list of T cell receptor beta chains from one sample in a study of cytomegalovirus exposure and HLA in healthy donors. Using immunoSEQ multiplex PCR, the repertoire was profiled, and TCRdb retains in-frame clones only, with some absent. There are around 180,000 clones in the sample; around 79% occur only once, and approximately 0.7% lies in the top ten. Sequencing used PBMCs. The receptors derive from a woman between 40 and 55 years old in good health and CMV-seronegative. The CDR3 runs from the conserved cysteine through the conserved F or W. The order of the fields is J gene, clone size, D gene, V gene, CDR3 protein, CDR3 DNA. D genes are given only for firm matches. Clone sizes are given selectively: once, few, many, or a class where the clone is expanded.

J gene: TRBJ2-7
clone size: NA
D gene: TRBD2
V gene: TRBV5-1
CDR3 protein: CASSLGLAVYEQYF
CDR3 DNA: TGCGCCAGCAGCTTGGGTCTAGCGGTCTACGAGCAGTACTTC

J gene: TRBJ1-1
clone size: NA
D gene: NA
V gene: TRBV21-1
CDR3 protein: CASWGQGREAFF
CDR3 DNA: TGTGCCTCCTGGGGGCAGGGACGCGAAGCTTTCTTT

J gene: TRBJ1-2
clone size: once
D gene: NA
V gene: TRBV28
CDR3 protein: CASSSGRRDLDTF
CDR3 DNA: TGTGCCAGCAGCTCCGGGAGGAGGGACTTAGACACCTTC

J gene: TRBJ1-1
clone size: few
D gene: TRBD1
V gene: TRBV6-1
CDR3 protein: CASIDRVRTEAFF
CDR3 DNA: TGTGCCAGCATCGACAGGGTTAGGACTGAAGCTTTCTTT

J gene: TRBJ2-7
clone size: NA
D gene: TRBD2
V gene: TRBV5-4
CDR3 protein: CASSSSGGAGEQYF
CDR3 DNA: TGTGCCAGCAGCTCCAGCGGGGGGGCGGGCGAGCAGTACTTC

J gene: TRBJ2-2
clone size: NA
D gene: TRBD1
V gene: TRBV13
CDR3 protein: CASSRRAGTAGELFF
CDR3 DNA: TGTGCCAGCAGCCGCAGAGCCGGGACAGCCGGGGAGCTGTTTTTT

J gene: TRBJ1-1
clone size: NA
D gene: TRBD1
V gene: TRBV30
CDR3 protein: CAWSRDRNTEAFF
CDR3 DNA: TGTGCCTGGAGCCGGGACAGGAACACTGAAGCTTTCTTT

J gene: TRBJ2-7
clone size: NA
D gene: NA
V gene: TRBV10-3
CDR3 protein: CAISEGTLYEQYF
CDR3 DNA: TGTGCCATCAGTGAGGGGACACTCTACGAGCAGTACTTC

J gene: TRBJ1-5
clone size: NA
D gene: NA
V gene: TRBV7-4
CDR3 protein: CASSPPGRGQPQHF
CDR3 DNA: TGTGCCAGCAGCCCCCCCGGTCGGGGTCAGCCCCAGCATTTT

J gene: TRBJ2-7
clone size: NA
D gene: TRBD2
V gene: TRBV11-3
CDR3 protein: CASGGGSSYEQYF
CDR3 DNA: TGTGCCAGCGGCGGGGGGAGCTCCTACGAGCAGTACTTC

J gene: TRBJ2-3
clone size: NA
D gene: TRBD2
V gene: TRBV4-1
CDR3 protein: CASSQGTSGELVNTQYF
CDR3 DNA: TGCGCCAGCAGCCAGGGGACTAGCGGCGAGTTGGTAAATACGCAGTATTTT

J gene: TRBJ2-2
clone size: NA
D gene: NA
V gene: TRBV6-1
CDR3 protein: CASRKDKRNTGELFF
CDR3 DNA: TGTGCCAGCAGGAAGGACAAGCGGAACACCGGGGAGCTGTTTTTT

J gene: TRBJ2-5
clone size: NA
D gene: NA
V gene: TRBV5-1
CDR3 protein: CASSLPLAAQETQYF
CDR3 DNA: TGCGCCAGCAGCTTACCCTTAGCGGCCCAAGAGACCCAGTACTTC

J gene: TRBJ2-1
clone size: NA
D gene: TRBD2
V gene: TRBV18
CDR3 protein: CASSQEGLAGGNNEQFF
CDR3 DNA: TGTGCCAGCTCACAAGAAGGACTAGCGGGAGGGAACAATGAGCAGTTCTTC

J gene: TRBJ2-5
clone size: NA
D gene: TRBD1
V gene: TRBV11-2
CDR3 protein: CASSYRGIIETQYF
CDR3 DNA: TGTGCCAGCAGTTACAGGGGGATAATAGAGACCCAGTACTTC

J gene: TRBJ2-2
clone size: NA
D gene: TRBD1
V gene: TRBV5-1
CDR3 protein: CASSLPGQGRRELFF
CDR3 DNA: TGCGCCAGCAGCTTGCCGGGACAGGGGAGGCGGGAGCTGTTTTTT

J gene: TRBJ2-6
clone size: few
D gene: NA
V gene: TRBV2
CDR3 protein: CASSGPGPGANVLTF
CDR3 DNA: TGTGCCAGCAGTGGTCCGGGTCCTGGGGCCAACGTCCTGACTTTC

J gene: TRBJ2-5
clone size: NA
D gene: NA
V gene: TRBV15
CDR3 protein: CATSRFEDPQSQETQYF
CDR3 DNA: TGTGCCACCAGCCGGTTCGAAGATCCACAGAGTCAAGAGACCCAGTACTTC

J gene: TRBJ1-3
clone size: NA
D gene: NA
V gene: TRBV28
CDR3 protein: CASSPNGATGNTIYF
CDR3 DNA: TGTGCCAGCAGCCCCAATGGGGCGACTGGAAACACCATATATTTT

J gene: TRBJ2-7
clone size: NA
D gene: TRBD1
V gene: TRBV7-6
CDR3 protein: CASSSTGGGYEQYF
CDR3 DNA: TGTGCCAGCAGTTCGACAGGGGGCGGCTACGAGCAGTACTTC

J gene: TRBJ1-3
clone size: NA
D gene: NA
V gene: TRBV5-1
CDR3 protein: CASSLGQSSGNTIYF
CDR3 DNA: TGCGCCAGCAGCTTGGGACAGAGCTCTGGAAACACCATATATTTT

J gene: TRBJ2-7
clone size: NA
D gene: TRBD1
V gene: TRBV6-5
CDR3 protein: CASTRMGQYYEQYF
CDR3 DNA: TGTGCCAGCACCAGAATGGGACAGTACTACGAGCAGTACTTC

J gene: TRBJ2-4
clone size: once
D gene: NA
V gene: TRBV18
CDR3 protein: CASSPSQGIQYF
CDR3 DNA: TGTGCCAGCTCTCCTTCCCAGGGCATTCAGTACTTC

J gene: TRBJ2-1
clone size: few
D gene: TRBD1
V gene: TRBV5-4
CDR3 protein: CASTQGASVQGDEQFF
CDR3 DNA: TGTGCCAGCACCCAGGGGGCTAGCGTGCAGGGCGATGAGCAGTTCTTC

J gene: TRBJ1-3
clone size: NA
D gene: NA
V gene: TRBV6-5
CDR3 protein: CASSRGGGSGNTIYF
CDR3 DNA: TGTGCCAGCAGTCGCGGGGGCGGCTCTGGAAACACCATATATTTT

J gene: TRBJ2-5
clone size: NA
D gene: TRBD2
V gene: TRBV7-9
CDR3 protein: CASSLLSSGRASETQYF
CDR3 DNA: TGTGCCAGCAGCTTATTGTCTAGCGGGAGGGCCTCAGAGACCCAGTACTTC

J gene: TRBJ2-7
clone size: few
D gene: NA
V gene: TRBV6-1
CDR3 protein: CASTGGLDELRF
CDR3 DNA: TGTGCCAGCACCGGTGGACTGGATGAATTGCGCTTC

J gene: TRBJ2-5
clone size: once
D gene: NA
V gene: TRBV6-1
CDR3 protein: CASRGGAFPSETQYF
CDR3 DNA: TGTGCCAGCAGGGGGGGGGCGTTCCCGTCCGAGACCCAGTACTTC

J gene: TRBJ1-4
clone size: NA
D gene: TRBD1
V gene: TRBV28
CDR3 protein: CASSFGGQGNEKLFF
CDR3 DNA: TGTGCCAGCAGTTTTGGGGGACAGGGGAATGAAAAACTGTTTTTT

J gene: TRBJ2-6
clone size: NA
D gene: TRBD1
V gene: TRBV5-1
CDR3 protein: CASSRFVTGRGTGANVLTF
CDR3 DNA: TGCGCCAGCAGCCGATTTGTGACAGGGAGAGGCACTGGGGCCAACGTCCTGACTTTC

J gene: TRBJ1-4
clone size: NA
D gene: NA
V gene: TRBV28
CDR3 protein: CASSSPPNEKLFF
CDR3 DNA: TGTGCCAGCAGTTCCCCTCCTAATGAAAAACTGTTTTTT

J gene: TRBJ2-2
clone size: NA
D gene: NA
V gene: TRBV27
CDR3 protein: CASSLKGVPYTGELFF
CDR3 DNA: TGTGCCAGCAGTTTAAAAGGGGTCCCCTACACCGGGGAGCTGTTTTTT

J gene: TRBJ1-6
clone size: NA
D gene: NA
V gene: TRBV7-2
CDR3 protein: CASSASHRANSPLHF
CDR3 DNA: TGTGCCAGCAGCGCCTCTCACAGGGCCAATTCACCCCTCCACTTT

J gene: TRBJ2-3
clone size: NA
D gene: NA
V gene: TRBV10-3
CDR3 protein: CAISITSGLSTDTQYF
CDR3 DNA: TGTGCCATCAGTATAACCTCAGGGCTGAGCACAGATACGCAGTATTTT

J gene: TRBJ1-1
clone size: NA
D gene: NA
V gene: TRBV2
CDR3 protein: CASSVGEKAFF
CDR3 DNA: TGTGCCAGCAGTGTTGGAGAAAAAGCTTTCTTT

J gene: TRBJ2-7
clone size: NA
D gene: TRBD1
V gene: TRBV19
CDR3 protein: CASSILGTGTGDYEQYF
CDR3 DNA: TGTGCCAGTAGTATTCTAGGGACAGGGACAGGGGACTACGAGCAGTACTTC

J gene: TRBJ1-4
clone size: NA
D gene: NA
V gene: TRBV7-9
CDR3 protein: CASSFWVGGLEEKLFF
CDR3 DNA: TGTGCCAGCAGCTTTTGGGTCGGAGGTCTTGAGGAAAAACTGTTTTTT

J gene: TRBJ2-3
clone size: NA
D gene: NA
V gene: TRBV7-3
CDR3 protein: CASSSVAASTDTQYF
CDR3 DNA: TGTGCCAGCAGCTCCGTCGCGGCTAGCACAGATACGCAGTATTTT

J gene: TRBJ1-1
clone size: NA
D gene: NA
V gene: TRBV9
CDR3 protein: CASSGSAGTKNTEAFF
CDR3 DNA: TGTGCCAGCAGCGGATCAGCCGGGACAAAAAACACTGAAGCTTTCTTT

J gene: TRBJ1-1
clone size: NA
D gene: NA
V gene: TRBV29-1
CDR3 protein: CSVEEVGRDTEAFF
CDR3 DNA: TGCAGCGTTGAAGAGGTCGGGAGGGACACTGAAGCTTTCTTT

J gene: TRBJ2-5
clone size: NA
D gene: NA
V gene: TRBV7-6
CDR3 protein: CASSSAMRETQYF
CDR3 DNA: TGTGCCAGCAGCTCCGCAATGCGAGAGACCCAGTACTTC

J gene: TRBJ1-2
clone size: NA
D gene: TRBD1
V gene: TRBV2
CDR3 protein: CASKAGTGGYGYTF
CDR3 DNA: TGTGCCAGCAAAGCCGGGACAGGGGGCTATGGCTACACCTTC

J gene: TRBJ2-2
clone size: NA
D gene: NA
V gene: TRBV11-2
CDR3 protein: CASSRIRGRTGELFF
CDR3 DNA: TGTGCCAGCAGCCGCATTAGGGGGAGAACCGGGGAGCTGTTTTTT

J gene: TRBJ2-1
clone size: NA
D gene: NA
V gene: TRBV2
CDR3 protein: CASSETGDEQFF
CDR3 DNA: TGTGCCAGCAGTGAGACGGGAGATGAGCAGTTCTTC

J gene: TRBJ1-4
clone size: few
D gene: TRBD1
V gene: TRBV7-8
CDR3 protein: CASSSDRGREKLFF
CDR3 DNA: TGTGCCAGCAGTTCTGACAGGGGGCGTGAAAAACTGTTTTTT

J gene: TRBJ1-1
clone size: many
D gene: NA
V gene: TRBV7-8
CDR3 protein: CASSLEHDTEAFF
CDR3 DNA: TGTGCCAGCAGCTTAGAGCATGACACTGAAGCTTTCTTT